This T cell receptor (beta chain) was recorded in a study of shared clonotypes between healthy human individuals. In the study overall: Per donor, three plates held CD4 naive cells, three held CD4 memory, two held CD8 naive and one held CD8 memory.

Selected positively for CCR7 and CD45RO-negative, naive CD8 cells excluded terminally differentiated effector memory CD45RA+ cells. None of the donors, who were healthy HIV-negative adults, had recently had acute infections or vaccinations. This clone was seen a single time. Its antigen is still unknown. This CDR3 is also generated by other DNA sequences in the sample. The study's findings and limits: Richness estimates generally favored naive over memory subsets.

The V end was cut by 1 base, the J end by 0 bases, with 8 bases between. This CDR3 comprises 15 residues. The germline CDR1 and CDR2 sequences are SEHNR and FQNEAQ (reference sequence). The data were produced by immunoSEQ multiplex PCR, yet TCRdb's version contains in-frame clones alone and is incomplete. The table includes fewer than 800,000 clones, under 95% detected once. The sequenced material came from naive CD8+ T cells sorted from blood. This receptor was taken from a man aged 30 to 45 in good health. This sequence joins TRBV7-9 and TRBJ2-3; perhaps TRBD2 as D (5 bases). This chain's CDR3 is CASSLGGASTDTQYF. DNA of the CDR3: TGTGCCAGCAGCTTAGGGGGAGCTAGCACAGATACGCAGTATTTT.